These 26 T cell receptor beta chains came from one sample sequenced in a study of blood T cell repertoires in COVID-19. The table came from immunoSEQ multiplex PCR; TCRdb's copy has only in-frame clones and leaves some out. The sample includes roughly 43,000 clones, about four fifths of them seen just once. Sample: peripheral blood. These receptors came from an elderly woman with acute or convalescent COVID-19.

Here the CDR3 reads CASSLEGDYGYTF. CDR3 in DNA: TGTGCCAGCAGTTTAGAGGGAGACTATGGCTACACCTTC. The chain combines TRBV12-3 or TRBV12-4 with TRBJ1-2; D call uncertain. This CDR3 comprises 13 residues. The V end lost 1 base, the J end lost 3 bases, and 6 bases lay between the germline ends.

This chain joins TRBV6-1 and TRBJ1-1; no clear D gene. V lost 1 base and J lost 11, with 11 bases in between. The CDR3 runs to 12 residues. Germline lookup yields CDR1 MNHNS and CDR2 SASEGT. CDR3 in amino acids: CASSEDGVTAFF. The DNA for the CDR3 is TGTGCCAGCAGTGAAGACGGAGTTACTGCTTTCTTT.

This chain uses TRBV6-6 with TRBJ2-3, with D tentatively TRBD2 (6 bases). The germline gives CDR1 MNHNY, CDR2 SVGAGI (reference sequence). CDR3 length: 14 amino acids. V lost 5 bases and J lost 4, with 13 bases in between. CDR3 amino acids: CASSHQGLADTQYF. The CDR3 bases are TGTGCCAGCAGTCATCAGGGACTCGCAGATACGCAGTATTTT.

This clone showed up just once. This CDR3 reads CASRLQGAANEKLFF. The CDR3 region has the DNA TGTGCCAGCAGGTTACAGGGGGCGGCTAATGAAAAACTGTTTTTT. The gene calls are TRBV6-5 and TRBJ1-4, with 9 positions matching TRBD1. CDR1 and CDR2 from the germline V gene are MNHEY and SVGAGI. Trimming cost V 6 bases and J 3 bases; bases outside gene matches: 5. This CDR3 contains 15 residues.

V usage is TRBV28 and J usage is TRBJ2-1, with 11 bases matching TRBD1. With V trimmed by 4 bases and J by 6 bases, 5 bases remained unmatched. Germline V CDR1 and CDR2: MDHEN, SYDVKM. CDR3 length: 15 residues. Written as DNA, the CDR3 is TGTGCCAGCAGTTCCCCCGGACAGGGGGCCAATGAGCAGTTCTTC. Translated: CASSSPGQGANEQFF.

The CDR3 sequence is CASSGLYPDRLTEKLFF. In DNA form, the CDR3 reads TGTGCCAGCAGTGGACTTTATCCCGACAGGCTGACCGAAAAACTGTTTTTT. The chain has TRBV28 and TRBJ1-4; D perhaps matches TRBD1 (6 bases). Germline loops: CDR1 MDHEN, CDR2 SYDVKM. The CDR3 sequence is 17 residues long. Trimming stripped 5 bases from V and 8 bases from J, with 24 bases between.

The V call is TRBV27, the J call TRBJ2-7; 12 bases fit TRBD1. V lost 5 bases to trimming and J lost 7 bases; unmatched junction nucleotides: 9. CDR3 size: 15 residues. Germline V gene sequence: CDR1 MNHEY, CDR2 SMNVEV (reference sequence). CDR3 nucleotide sequence: TGTGCCAGCAGTCAAGAGGGGACAGGGGGCTGGGAGCAGTACTTC. Translated, it gives CASSQEGTGGWEQYF.

The chain carries TRBV11-2 and TRBJ1-1, with 8 bases matching TRBD1. The V gene's germline CDR1 is SGHAT and CDR2 FQNNGV. With V trimmed by 5 bases and J by 5 bases, 4 bases remained unmatched. This CDR3 is built from 13 residues. This CDR3 is CASSGQGSTEAFF. The DNA of the CDR3 is TGTGCCAGCAGCGGACAGGGTTCAACTGAAGCTTTCTTT.

A word on this clone: This specimen includes other DNA sequences encoding the same CDR3. The V gene is TRBV28, the J gene TRBJ1-4, with D possibly being TRBD1 (5 bases). This CDR3 has 14 amino acids. Trimming took off 3 bases at V and 2 bases at J, with 7 bases between the two ends. Germline lookup yields CDR1 MDHEN and CDR2 SYDVKM. In nucleotides, the CDR3 is TGTGCCAGCAGTTTGGGGCAGACTAATGAAAAACTGTTTTTT. Protein sequence: CASSLGQTNEKLFF.

This rearrangement joins TRBV7-2 to TRBJ1-5; TRBD1 is a possible D gene (6 bases). Germline V CDR1 and CDR2: SGHTA, FQGNSA. Trimming cost V 2 bases and J 7 bases, with 12 bases left between them. This CDR3 spans 14 amino acids. CDR3 protein: CASSLWAGEQPQHF. In DNA form, the CDR3 reads TGTGCCAGCAGCTTATGGGCAGGGGAACAGCCCCAGCATTTT. Based on the CDR3 plus reference TRBV7-2 and TRBJ1-5, the full variable domain is GAGVSQSPSNKVTEKGKDVELRCDPISGHTALYWYRQSLGQGLEFLIYFQGNSAPDKSGLPSDRFSAERTGGSVSTLTIQRTQQEDSAVYLCASSLWAGEQPQHFGDGTRLSIL.

The chain links TRBV5-1 to TRBJ1-2, with 10 bases that match TRBD1. Germline V gene lookup returns CDR1 SGHRS and CDR2 YFSETQ. The ends lost 3 bases at V and 1 base at J; junction bases unmatched: 6. The CDR3 contains 16 residues. The CDR3 DNA sequence: TGCGCCAGCAGCTGGACAGGGGGTTCCAATAACTATGGCTACACCTTC. Translating it yields CASSWTGGSNNYGYTF.

This clone was counted once. V gene TRBV6-5 combines with J gene TRBJ1-5; D is perhaps TRBD1 (5 bases). Germline CDR1 MNHEY, CDR2 SVGAGI. This CDR3 has 14 residues. Trimming left V 8 bases short and J 0 bases short, with 11 bases between. Written as DNA, the CDR3 is TGTGCCAGCCAGGAGGGGTATAGCAATCAGCCCCAGCATTTT. The encoded protein is CASQEGYSNQPQHF.

The V call is TRBV2, the J call TRBJ2-5, with D possibly being TRBD2 (6 bases). The CDR3 sequence is 15 residues long. With 4 bases removed from V and 4 bases from J, the gap between germline ends came to 16 bases. Germline loops: CDR1 SNHLY, CDR2 FYNNEI. The DNA for the CDR3 is TGTGCCAGCAGTGGCCAGGGAAGGAGGGGAGAGACCCAGTACTTC. This gives the protein CASSGQGRRGETQYF.

This chain connects TRBV18 to TRBJ1-4, with 9 bases lining up with TRBD1. CDR1 KGHSH and CDR2 LQKENI come from the germline V gene. The V segment lost 5 bases and the J segment 5 bases; nucleotides outside the gene matches: 6. This CDR3 region has 15 residues. CDR3 bases: TGTGCCAGCTCATCAGCGGGACAGGGCAATGAAAAACTGTTTTTT. Residues: CASSSAGQGNEKLFF. Using reference TRBV18 and TRBJ1-4 for the parts outside the CDR3, the full variable domain is NAGVMQNPRHLVRRRGQEARLRCSPMKGHSHVYWYRQLPEEGLKFMVYLQKENIIDESGMPKERFSAEFPKEGPSILRIQQVVRGDSAAYFCASSSAGQGNEKLFFGSGTQLSVL.

J is TRBJ1-4 and V is TRBV11-2; D may be TRBD1 (6 bases). Germline lookup yields CDR1 SGHAT and CDR2 FQNNGV. The CDR3 totals 16 residues. The germline V and J ends were trimmed by 4 bases and 1 base, with 13 bases remaining between them. The CDR3 spells CASSSIQGKTNEKLFF. As DNA, the CDR3 is TGTGCCAGCAGCTCAATACAGGGAAAAACTAATGAAAAACTGTTTTTT.

The chain combines TRBV30 with TRBJ1-1, with D possibly being TRBD1 (5 bases). CDR3 length: 13 amino acids. The V gene's germline CDR1 is GTSNPN and CDR2 SVGIG (reference sequence). CDR3 coding DNA: TGTGCTGGGTTCAAGGACAAGGGAACTGAAGCTTTCTTT. Translated, it gives CAGFKDKGTEAFF. The variable domain in full, with the rest retrieved from reference TRBV30 and TRBJ1-1, is SQTIHQWPATLVQPVGSPLSLECTVEGTSNPNLYWYRQAAGRGLQLLFYSVGIGQISSEVPQNLSASRPQDRQFILSSKKLLLSDSGFYLCAGFKDKGTEAFFGQGTRLTVV.

V and J are TRBV30 and TRBJ1-2, with D possibly TRBD1 on 5 matching bases. This CDR3 region has 11 residues. Trimming left V 0 bases short and J 11 bases short, with 10 bases between. CDR1 GTSNPN and CDR2 SVGIG come from the germline V gene (reference sequence). The CDR3 DNA reads TGTGCCTGGAGTGTGGGGCTGCCTTACACCTTC. It yields the protein CAWSVGLPYTF.

The chain couples TRBV2 to TRBJ1-5; a weak D match, TRBD1 (5 bases). Trimming removed 2 bases from V and 3 bases from J, with 17 bases in between. CDR1 and CDR2 from the germline V gene are SNHLY and FYNNEI. This CDR3 has 17 amino acids. In nucleotides, the CDR3 is TGTGCCAGCAGTGAACGGGGGGACTTTTCCCCCAATCAGCCCCAGCATTTT. This codes for CASSERGDFSPNQPQHF.

J is TRBJ1-2 and V is TRBV19; TRBD1 is a possible D gene (5 bases). V was trimmed by 0 bases and J by 6 bases, leaving 11 bases between them. Germline CDR1 and CDR2: LNHDA and SQIVND (reference sequence). The CDR3 sequence is 14 residues long. The CDR3 nucleotides are TGTGCCAGTAGTATAGAGAGGGGACTGGATGGCTACACCTTC. Encoded protein: CASSIERGLDGYTF.

V is TRBV2 and J is TRBJ1-2; D is unclear. This CDR3 contains 15 residues. Trimming stripped 1 base from V and 0 bases from J, with 9 bases between. Germline CDR1 and CDR2: SNHLY and FYNNEI. DNA for the CDR3: TGTGCCAGCAGTGAAGGCGGATTAGCTAACTATGGCTACACCTTC. Translated: CASSEGGLANYGYTF.

This clone was recorded a few times. The chain employs TRBV6-6 and TRBJ1-6; weak D call: TRBD1 (5 bases). The CDR3 runs 18 residues. Trimming cost V 5 bases and J 1 base, with 18 bases left between them. The V gene's germline CDR1 is MNHNY and CDR2 SVGAGI (reference sequence). CDR3 bases: TGTGCCAGCAGTCTAGGCGGGGGGATCAGTTCCTATAATTCACCCCTCCACTTT. It specifies CASSLGGGISSYNSPLHF.

V usage is TRBV12-3 or TRBV12-4 and J usage is TRBJ2-1; perhaps TRBD1 as D (6 bases). Trimming took 7 bases from V and 7 from J, leaving 14 bases between them. The CDR3 has 13 amino acids. The CDR3 coding sequence is TGTGCCAGCACCCCAGGGGTATGGAATGAGCAGTTCTTC. It codes for CASTPGVWNEQFF.

This CDR3 is CASSWEKGNEQFF. CDR3 DNA sequence: TGTGCCAGCAGCTGGGAAAAGGGGAATGAGCAGTTCTTC. This chain connects TRBV5-5 to TRBJ2-1; maybe TRBD1 (5 bases). CDR1 SGHKS and CDR2 YYEKEE come from the germline V gene (reference sequence). V lost 3 bases to trimming and J lost 7 bases, with 11 bases between them. CDR3 length: 13 residues.

This chain links TRBV6-1 with TRBJ1-5; D remains ambiguous. The ends were cut back, 3 bases at V and 1 base at J, with 19 bases in the middle. The CDR3 loop spans 18 amino acids. Germline loops: CDR1 MNHNS, CDR2 SASEGT. The CDR3 bases are TGTGCCAGCAGTGATCCCGGCCCACTGGGCCAGAGCAATCAGCCCCAGCATTTT. Encoded protein: CASSDPGPLGQSNQPQHF.

The chain couples TRBV28 to TRBJ2-7; D may be TRBD1 (5 bases). The V end lost 3 bases, the J end lost 3 bases, and 9 bases lay between the germline ends. Germline V gene data show CDR1 as MDHEN and CDR2 as SYDVKM. This CDR3 spans 13 amino acids. The DNA of the CDR3 is TGTGCCAGCAGTTTTGGGGCAGGCTACGAGCAGTACTTC. It encodes CASSFGAGYEQYF. Full variable domain (missing parts from reference TRBV28 and TRBJ2-7): DVKVTQSSRYLVKRTGEKVFLECVQDMDHENMFWYRQDPGLGLRLIYFSYDVKMKEKGDIPEGYSVSREKKERFSLILESASTNQTSMYLCASSFGAGYEQYFGPGTRLTVT.

The V and J genes are TRBV6-5 and TRBJ1-5; tentatively, D is TRBD1 (6 bases). V lost 6 bases and J lost 6, with 15 bases in between. CDR1 is MNHEY, CDR2 SVGAGI, per germline. The length of the CDR3 is 14 residues. The CDR3 loop is CASRVGGGGQPQHF. The DNA of the CDR3 is TGTGCCAGCAGGGTAGGGGGAGGGGGTCAGCCCCAGCATTTT.